The 20 T cell receptor beta chains below all came from one sample that was sequenced in a study of human T cells and chemical hapten exposure (TCRdb year 2021). Libraries were made using RACE. The data were produced on a NextSeq 500. TCRdb reran the public reads through fastp at Q25 and MiXCR, keeping productive beta chains. All rows with the same CDR3 protein become a single entry with the most common DNA and genes. The sample table records about 110,000 distinct CDR3 sequences; less than 35% of these occur just once. The ten largest clones represent about 2.7% of the sample. The meaning of the sample's time point label: patch test 3, about 24 weeks after DPC sensitization. The meaning of the sample's treatment or condition label: therapeutic diphenylcyclopropenone sensitization with weekly scalp DPC. The input for sequencing was whole blood, taken in connection with sensitization to the hapten diphenylcyclopropenone (DPC). The receptors shown here come from a man aged 35-49 years with alopecia areata. Some clones in this sample may be carry-over from other donors' samples.

A few counts support this clonotype. The chain combines TRBV7-9 with TRBJ1-1; no definite D call. This CDR3 contains 14 residues. Germline values: CDR1 SEHNR, CDR2 FQNEAQ (reference sequence). The V end lost 2 bases, the J end lost 6 bases, and 13 bases lay between the germline ends. CDR3 sequence: CASSLSWLTPEAFF. The CDR3 coding sequence is TGTGCCAGCAGCTTAAGTTGGCTGACCCCTGAAGCTTTCTTT.

The chain joins TRBV12-3 or TRBV12-4 to TRBJ2-3; 14 nucleotides align to TRBD2. The CDR3 loop spans 16 amino acids. The V and J ends lost 6 bases and 4 bases, in that order; junction bases with no gene match: 6. The CDR3 DNA reads TGTGCCAGCAGCCCTCCGGGACTAGCGGGAGCAGATACGCAGTATTTT. It yields the protein CASSPPGLAGADTQYF.

This clonotype was seen a few times. The chain combines TRBV7-2 with TRBJ2-3, with no clear D. The CDR3 loop spans 12 amino acids. Germline V gives CDR1 SGHTA, CDR2 FQGNSA. Trimming took 6 bases from V and 3 from J, leaving 7 bases between them. The CDR3 loop is CASRQMTDTQYF. The DNA for the CDR3 is TGTGCCAGCAGACAAATGACAGATACGCAGTATTTT.

The chain has TRBV10-3 and TRBJ1-1; perhaps TRBD1 as D (6 bases). CDR1 and CDR2 from the germline V gene are ENHRY and SYGVKD. The length of the CDR3 is 15 residues. V lost 3 bases and J 3 bases, leaving 14 bases between the germline ends. The CDR3 sequence is CAISDSRGRYTEAFF. CDR3 nucleotide sequence: TGTGCCATCAGTGATAGTCGGGGGCGGTACACTGAAGCTTTCTTT.

The chain recombines TRBV6-5 with TRBJ2-5, with D perhaps TRBD2 (5 bases). Germline-derived CDR1 and CDR2 are MNHEY and SVGAGI. CDR3 length: 13 residues. Between the trimmed V and J ends, which lost 7 bases and 5 bases, there was a span of 14 bases. The CDR3 bases are TGTGCCAGCACCTACCGGGGAGTGGAGACCCAGTACTTC. It codes for CASTYRGVETQYF.

This clonotype has just a few counts. The V call is TRBV9, the J call TRBJ2-5, with 7 bases fitting TRBD1. The junction had 1 base not matched to a gene; V was cut back by 0 bases and J by 2 bases. The length of the CDR3 is 14 residues. Germline CDR1 and CDR2: SGDLS and YYNGEE. The CDR3 DNA follows: TGTGCCAGCAGCGTAGCGACAGGGCAAGAGACCCAGTACTTC. Translation gives CASSVATGQETQYF.

The chain links TRBV6-2 or TRBV6-3 to TRBJ2-7; unclear D gene. V was shortened by 2 bases and J by 6 bases, with 5 bases between the two germline ends. The CDR3 covers 11 residues. CDR1 is MNHEY and CDR2 is SVGEGT in the germline V gene. CDR3 coding DNA: TGTGCCAGCAGTTACGCACGCGAGCAGTACTTC. Protein: CASSYAREQYF.

This clonotype has only one observation. The chain uses TRBV14 and TRBJ2-5, with 14 bases identical to TRBD2. The germline V gene has CDR1 SGHDN and CDR2 FVKESK. V lost 4 bases and J lost 8; bases outside the gene matches: 6. This CDR3 is 15 amino acids long. Written as DNA, the CDR3 is TGTGCCAGCAGCCCCCCAGGACTAGCGGGAGGTACCCAGTACTTC. It translates to CASSPPGLAGGTQYF.

The V and J genes are TRBV20-1 and TRBJ2-4, with 7 bases that match TRBD1. This CDR3 comprises 18 residues. Trimming removed 3 bases from V and 6 bases from J; junction bases left unmatched: 20. Germline V lookup: CDR1 DFQATT, CDR2 SNEGSKA (reference sequence). This chain's CDR3 is CSASPKPTTGEWRNIQYF. CDR3 DNA sequence: TGCAGTGCTAGTCCGAAGCCGACAACAGGGGAGTGGAGAAACATTCAGTACTTC.

The genes are TRBV18 and TRBJ2-1; TRBD1 matches at 9 bases. V dropped 5 bases and J dropped 1; count of bases not matched to a gene: 0. Germline loops: CDR1 KGHSH, CDR2 LQKENI. The CDR3 consists of 14 residues. The CDR3 here is CASSGQGSYNEQFF. CDR3 DNA: TGTGCCAGCTCAGGACAGGGGTCCTACAATGAGCAGTTCTTC.

This clonotype was found a few times. The junction departs from the called germline gene at one end, perhaps through a read error. CDR3 DNA sequence: TGTGCCAGCAGTTTGTTAGAGACCCAGTACTTC. This gives the protein CASSLLETQYF. This rearrangement joins TRBV5-1 to TRBJ2-5; D not certain. The CDR3 runs 11 residues. The V gene's germline CDR1 is SGHRS and CDR2 YFSETQ.

Judged by abundance, this clonotype is medium-sized. The rearrangement links TRBV6-6 to TRBJ2-3; perhaps D is TRBD1 or TRBD2 (6 bases each). Germline V gene lookup returns CDR1 MNHNY and CDR2 SVGAGI (reference sequence). Trimming pared 7 bases from V and 0 bases from J, leaving 14 bases between. This CDR3 is 15 amino acids long. The CDR3 bases are TGTGCCAGCACCCTAGGAGGGGGGAGCACAGATACGCAGTATTTT. Protein product: CASTLGGGSTDTQYF.

This clonotype showed up just a few times. The chain carries TRBV6-2 or TRBV6-3 and TRBJ2-7; 9 bases map to TRBD2. Germline CDR1 reads MNHEY; CDR2 reads SVGEGT. CDR3 length equals 16 residues. V trimming: 5 bases; J trimming: 3 bases; junction bases outside the gene matches: 11. The CDR3 DNA reads TGTGCCAGCAGTAAACCCGGACTAGCGCGTAACTACGAGCAGTACTTC. Its protein is CASSKPGLARNYEQYF.

The rearrangement uses TRBV7-2 and TRBJ2-3; 7 bases match TRBD1. Germline V CDR1 and CDR2: SGHTA, FQGNSA. CDR3 size: 15 residues. Germline trimming cut 10 bases from V and 0 bases from J; bases unmatched to any gene: 10. CDR3 residues: CATTQQTGSTDTQYF. In DNA, the CDR3 is TGTGCCACCACACAACAGACAGGGAGCACAGATACGCAGTATTTT.

This chain uses TRBV7-2 with TRBJ1-1, with no clear D. Germline V gene data show CDR1 as SGHTA and CDR2 as FQGNSA. With 5 bases removed from V and 4 bases from J, the gap between germline ends came to 14 bases. The CDR3 is made up of 14 amino acids. The CDR3 loop is CASSRIELGTEAFF. CDR3 nucleotide sequence: TGTGCCAGCAGCCGAATAGAACTGGGCACTGAAGCTTTCTTT.

This clonotype was detected only a few times. The V gene is TRBV10-3, the J gene TRBJ2-7, with 9 bases identical to TRBD1. The ends lost 0 bases at V and 1 base at J; junction bases unmatched: 7. The V gene's germline CDR1 is ENHRY and CDR2 SYGVKD. The CDR3 loop spans 17 amino acids. The CDR3 loop is CAISESGTGRGSYEQYV. The CDR3 bases are TGTGCCATCAGTGAGTCGGGGACAGGGAGGGGTTCCTACGAGCAGTACGTC.

The J gene is TRBJ2-1, the V gene TRBV28, with D perhaps matching TRBD2 (7 bases). The germline CDR1 and CDR2 sequences are MDHEN and SYDVKM. CDR3 length: 15 amino acids. V was shortened by 7 bases and J by 3 bases, with 16 bases between the two germline ends. CDR3 coding DNA: TGTGCCAGCACCCTAGGGGGGGGTGGCTACAATGAGCAGTTCTTC. It is translated as CASTLGGGGYNEQFF.

This clonotype occurred a few times. V is TRBV18 and J is TRBJ2-7; D possibly corresponds to TRBD1 (6 bases). The V end lost 3 bases, the J end lost 2 bases, and 11 bases lay between the germline ends. CDR1 is KGHSH and CDR2 is LQKENI in the germline V gene. This CDR3 spans 14 amino acids. CDR3 region: CASSPPDRPYEQYF. In DNA form, the CDR3 reads TGTGCCAGCTCACCTCCGGACAGACCCTACGAGCAGTACTTC.

The CDR3 loop reads CSASIAAGLTGELFF. CDR3 sequence (DNA): TGCAGTGCTAGTATCGCAGCGGGACTCACCGGGGAGCTGTTTTTT. The chain recombines TRBV20-1 with TRBJ2-2; 7 nucleotides line up with TRBD2. The length of the CDR3 is 15 residues. Germline CDR1 and CDR2: DFQATT and SNEGSKA (reference sequence). V was pared by 3 bases and J by 4 bases, with 8 bases of the junction left unmatched.

This clonotype was seen ten or more times. CDR3 sequence: CASSLVSGTTNEKLFF. CDR3 in DNA: TGTGCCAGCAGCTTAGTCTCAGGGACAACTAATGAAAAACTGTTTTTT. The rearrangement uses TRBV7-9 and TRBJ1-4; D may be TRBD1 (5 bases). CDR3 length equals 16 residues. The germline CDR1 and CDR2 sequences are SEHNR and FQNEAQ (reference sequence). Trimming shortened V by 1 base and J by 0 bases, and 9 bases separated the two germline ends.